This T cell receptor (beta chain) emerged from a study of cytomegalovirus exposure and HLA in healthy donors. The count of this clone is one. Its antigen remains unidentified. Researchers ran the PCR with 60 Vbeta and 13 Jbeta primers. Generated by immunoSEQ multiplex PCR, the TCRdb table keeps only in-frame clones and is missing some. The sample contains 100,000 to 150,000 clones, roughly three quarters of which appear only once. General observations from the study: An analysis done earlier found most TCR beta V segments productive about 90% or about 30% of the time.

Germline lookup yields CDR1 LNHDA and CDR2 SQIVND (reference sequence). The CDR3 has 17 amino acids. The V gene lost 2 bases and the J gene lost 1 base, with 15 bases spanning the gap. The specimen was PBMCs. The TCR originated in a male donor in good health and CMV-seronegative. The rearrangement joins TRBV19 to TRBJ2-1; TRBD2 is a possible D gene (5 bases). The CDR3 spells CASSINTRSGSYNEQFF. CDR3 coding DNA: TGTGCCAGTAGTATAAACACCCGGAGCGGTTCCTACAATGAGCAGTTCTTC. Combining the CDR3 with reference TRBV19 and TRBJ2-1 gives the whole variable domain DGGITQSPKYLFRKEGQNVTLSCEQNLNHDAMYWYRQDPGQGLRLIYYSQIVNDFQKGDIAEGYSVSREKKESFPLTVTSAQKNPTAFYLCASSINTRSGSYNEQFFGPGTRLTVL.